The 12 T cell receptor beta chains below were found in one sample sequenced in a study of naive and memory T cell subsets. The library had UMIs added by 3' ligation of an oligonucleotide to TCR cDNA. Ligated cDNA underwent four rounds of PCR with nested alpha and beta constant region primers and SP2. TCRdb ran MiXCR on the 5' RACE reads and lists one entry per CDR3 protein. The profile covers about 62,000 distinct CDR3 sequences, with 7% to 8% appearing a single time and 15% to 20% taken by the ten largest. The receptors were sampled from a female donor in good health.

The sample holds many counts of this clonotype. This chain links TRBV3-1 with TRBJ1-6; D unclear. Germline CDR1 LGHDT, CDR2 YNNKEL (reference sequence). This CDR3 contains 11 residues. V was clipped by 3 bases and J by 7 bases, with 1 base between them. CDR3 in DNA: TGTGCCAGCAGCCACAATTCACCCCTCCACTTT. It yields the protein CASSHNSPLHF.

The table lists this clonotype with many counts. V usage is TRBV10-3 and J usage is TRBJ1-1; TRBD1 matches 7 bases. Germline V gene sequence: CDR1 ENHRY, CDR2 SYGVKD. The CDR3 runs to 15 residues. V shed 0 bases, J shed 2 bases, and the junction held 3 bases outside the gene matches. The CDR3 region is CAISESYRGNTEAFF. The CDR3 nucleotides are TGTGCCATCAGTGAGTCGTACAGGGGTAACACTGAAGCTTTCTTT.

This clonotype was found a few times. CDR3 region: CASSLLGKGIGAFF. The DNA of the CDR3 is TGTGCCAGCAGCTTATTGGGTAAGGGAATTGGAGCTTTCTTT. The chain carries TRBV5-5 and TRBJ1-1, with no clear D. The CDR3 totals 14 residues. Germline V lookup: CDR1 SGHKS, CDR2 YYEKEE (reference sequence). V gave up 2 bases and J gave up 10 bases, with 18 bases separating them.

This clonotype was recorded at least ten times. V usage is TRBV4-2 and J usage is TRBJ1-2, with 10 bases aligning to TRBD1. The CDR3 runs 15 residues. The germline V gene encodes CDR1 LGHNA and CDR2 YNFKEQ. V was clipped by 4 bases and J by 2 bases; unmatched bases: 4. The CDR3 sequence is CASSLETGGNYGYTF. For the CDR3, the DNA is TGTGCCAGCAGCCTTGAGACAGGGGGCAACTATGGCTACACCTTC.

Ten or more counts support this clonotype. V and J are TRBV15 and TRBJ2-3, with 8 bases fitting TRBD2. There are 17 residues in the CDR3. Unmatched junction bases numbered 12, after V lost 1 base and J lost 6 bases. Germline V gene lookup returns CDR1 LNHNV and CDR2 YYDKDF (reference sequence). CDR3 region: CATSRVGAGVGKDTQYF. CDR3 in DNA: TGTGCCACCAGCAGAGTAGGAGCGGGAGTTGGTAAGGATACGCAGTATTTT. The full variable domain, with the rest looked up from reference TRBV15 and TRBJ2-3, is DAMVIQNPRYQVTQFGKPVTLSCSQTLNHNVMYWYQQKSSQAPKLLFHYYDKDFNNEADTPDNFQSRRPNTSFCFLDIRSPGLGDTAMYLCATSRVGAGVGKDTQYFGPGTRLTVL.

V and J are TRBV3-1 and TRBJ1-5; tentative D call: TRBD1 (5 bases). The germline V gene has CDR1 LGHDT and CDR2 YNNKEL (reference sequence). This CDR3 is built from 14 residues. V was cut by 3 bases and J by 6 bases, with 12 bases left in between. The CDR3 loop reads CASSQGGVGQPQHF. The CDR3 DNA sequence: TGTGCCAGCAGCCAGGGGGGGGTTGGTCAGCCCCAGCATTTT.

This clonotype was counted many times. This rearrangement joins TRBV6-2 or TRBV6-3 to TRBJ1-3; D is uncertain. V was trimmed by 6 bases and J by 0 bases, leaving 12 bases between them. CDR1 and CDR2 (germline): MNHEY, SVGEGT. There are 15 residues in the CDR3. The CDR3 DNA sequence: TGTGCCAGCAGCTCACTGTCCGGCTCTGGAAACACCATATATTTT. Translation: CASSSLSGSGNTIYF.

This clonotype was recorded a few times. This chain connects TRBV19 to TRBJ2-6; D is perhaps TRBD1 (6 bases). Germline lookup yields CDR1 LNHDA and CDR2 SQIVND (reference sequence). The V and J ends lost 4 bases and 1 base respectively, with 20 bases between them. The CDR3 loop spans 19 amino acids. CDR3 region: CASSKVWDTRTSGANVLTF. DNA of the CDR3: TGTGCCAGTAGTAAGGTCTGGGACACTAGGACATCTGGGGCCAACGTCCTGACTTTC.

This chain uses TRBV28 with TRBJ2-1; D possibly corresponds to TRBD2 (5 bases). Germline lookup yields CDR1 MDHEN and CDR2 SYDVKM. The V end lost 8 bases, the J end lost 6 bases, and 17 bases lay between the germline ends. CDR3 size: 14 residues. This CDR3 reads CASLTARVRNEQFF. The CDR3 nucleotides are TGTGCCAGCCTTACTGCGAGGGTACGCAATGAGCAGTTCTTC.

This clonotype came up many times. The chain recombines TRBV27 with TRBJ1-5, with D perhaps matching TRBD1 (5 bases). Looked up from germline, CDR1 is MNHEY and CDR2 is SMNVEV (reference sequence). The V gene lost 6 bases and the J gene lost 4 bases, with 16 bases spanning the gap. The CDR3 is made up of 15 amino acids. As DNA, the CDR3 is TGTGCCAGCAGCGGTGGGGCAGGGTTTAATCAGCCCCAGCATTTT. Protein product: CASSGGAGFNQPQHF.

This sequence joins TRBV28 and TRBJ2-5; 13 bases match TRBD2. The CDR3 is 15 amino acids. J was trimmed by 2 bases and V by 7 bases; bases with no gene match: 4. Germline CDR1 reads MDHEN; CDR2 reads SYDVKM. CDR3 in amino acids: CASTPTSGGQETQYF. CDR3 in DNA: TGTGCCAGCACGCCGACTAGCGGGGGGCAAGAGACCCAGTACTTC.

This clonotype was observed many times. The CDR3 DNA reads as TGCAGTGCTAGTGAAGGGGGCTACTATGGCTACACCTTC. Amino acids: CSASEGGYYGYTF. The V and J genes are TRBV20-1 and TRBJ1-2, with 7 bases identical to TRBD1. The germline CDR1 and CDR2 sequences are DFQATT and SNEGSKA (reference sequence). After removal of 3 bases from V and 3 bases from J, the junction contained 4 bases not matched to a gene. This CDR3 region has 13 residues.